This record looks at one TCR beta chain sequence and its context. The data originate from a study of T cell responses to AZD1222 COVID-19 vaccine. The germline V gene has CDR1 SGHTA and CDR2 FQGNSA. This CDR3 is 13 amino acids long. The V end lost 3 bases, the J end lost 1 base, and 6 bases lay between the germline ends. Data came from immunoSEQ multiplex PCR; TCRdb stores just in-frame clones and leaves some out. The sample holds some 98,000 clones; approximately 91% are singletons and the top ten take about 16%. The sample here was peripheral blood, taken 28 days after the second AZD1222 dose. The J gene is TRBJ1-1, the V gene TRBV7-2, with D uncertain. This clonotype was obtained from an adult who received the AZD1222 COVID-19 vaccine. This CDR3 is CASSFEGNTEAFF. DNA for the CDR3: TGTGCCAGCAGCTTTGAAGGGAACACTGAAGCTTTCTTT.